The T cell receptor beta chain described here comes from a study of memory CD4+ T cells and cytomegalovirus serostatus. The V gene end was trimmed by 6 bases and the J gene end by 5 bases; junction bases not matched to a gene: 6. The CDR3 covers 15 residues. From germline, CDR1 is MNHNS and CDR2 SASEGT. Single viable CD3+CD4+CD8-CD45RO+ cells were sorted as the memory CD4+ T cells. Some clones are missing from TCRdb's copy, which holds only in-frame ones; the method was immunoSEQ multiplex PCR. This sample has 35,000 to 45,000 clones, with 75% to 85% found just once. Sequencing was performed on memory CD4+ T cells from blood. This receptor was identified in an adult in good health and CMV-seronegative. The genes are TRBV6-1 and TRBJ2-2, with 10 bases lining up with TRBD2. The CDR3 region is CASRGSGRWTGELFF. CDR3 sequence (DNA): TGTGCCAGCAGGGGTAGCGGGAGGTGGACCGGGGAGCTGTTTTTT.